The subject of this entry is one T cell receptor beta chain. In the source study's methods: Amplification from reference gene primers served as the basis for estimated nucleated cell counts. Generated by immunoSEQ multiplex PCR, the TCRdb table keeps only in-frame clones and is missing some. V, J and clone size were drawn from that table, and D and trimming were deduced from the DNA. The data hold some 120,000 clones, with around 90% observed a single time. Germline CDR1 is SEHNR and CDR2 is FQNEAQ (reference sequence). The CDR3 loop spans 15 amino acids. After removal of 6 bases from V and 7 bases from J, the junction contained 13 bases not matched to a gene. This entry belongs to a study of blood T cell repertoires in COVID-19. The overall study: Acute and convalescent COVID-19 specimens originated in the United States, Italy and Spain. From T cells, B-cell-depleted T cells, or PBMCs came the material, which was cDNA or gDNA.

The sequenced material came from peripheral blood. This TCR came from a woman in her fifties or sixties with active or convalescent COVID-19. The J gene is TRBJ2-7, the V gene TRBV7-9, with 9 nucleotides matching TRBD1. CDR3 sequence reads: CASSLLVTGGREQYF. Here the CDR3 DNA reads TGTGCCAGCAGTCTCCTTGTGACAGGGGGTAGGGAGCAGTACTTC.